These 13 T cell receptor beta chains originate from one sample sequenced in a study of control samples from healthy donors and cancer patients. Measured with immunoSEQ multiplex PCR; TCRdb has only the in-frame clones, and not every one. Among roughly 88,000 clones listed, about 89% were seen once. What was sequenced was blood. The origin of the receptors is a woman under 40 in good health.

The rearrangement links TRBV18 to TRBJ1-3, with no clear D. Germline assignment: CDR1 KGHSH and CDR2 LQKENI. V lost 2 bases and J lost 3, with 14 bases in between. This CDR3 has 16 residues. The CDR3 protein is CASSPRLMGGGNTIYF. CDR3 nucleotide sequence: TGTGCCAGCTCACCAAGGCTAATGGGCGGTGGAAACACCATATATTTT.

V and J are TRBV6-5 and TRBJ1-1; D is ambiguous. The germline V and J ends were trimmed by 7 bases and 1 base, with 10 bases remaining between them. The CDR3 sequence is 13 residues long. Germline CDR1 is MNHEY and CDR2 is SVGAGI. This CDR3 reads CASTQTGNTEAFF. The CDR3 bases are TGTGCCAGCACCCAAACGGGGAACACTGAAGCTTTCTTT.

The chain uses TRBV29-1 and TRBJ1-1; D unresolved. The germline V gene encodes CDR1 SQVTM and CDR2 ANQGSEA. The CDR3 loop spans 11 amino acids. The V end lost 6 bases, the J end lost 4 bases, and 9 bases lay between the germline ends. This chain's CDR3 is CSVRRGTEAFF. In DNA, the CDR3 is TGCAGCGTACGGAGAGGCACTGAAGCTTTCTTT.

J is TRBJ1-5 and V is TRBV27, with 7 bases fitting TRBD1. Germline V gene lookup returns CDR1 MNHEY and CDR2 SMNVEV (reference sequence). The CDR3 is 14 amino acids. The V and J ends lost 5 bases and 5 bases, in that order; junction bases with no gene match: 6. The CDR3 region is CASSGRDSDQPQHF. CDR3 DNA: TGTGCCAGCAGTGGACGGGACAGCGATCAGCCCCAGCATTTT.

This clone was found once. The gene calls are TRBV19 and TRBJ2-1, with 10 bases lining up with TRBD2. V was clipped by 2 bases and J by 8 bases; unmatched bases: 12. This CDR3 region has 17 residues. Germline values: CDR1 LNHDA, CDR2 SQIVND (reference sequence). The CDR3 coding sequence is TGTGCCAGTAGTATATCCAGCGGGGGGGCTATTTTCGATGAGCAGTTCTTC. This gives the protein CASSISSGGAIFDEQFF.

The chain joins TRBV5-1 to TRBJ1-2; the D is unclear. The CDR3 has 13 amino acids. Germline V gives CDR1 SGHRS, CDR2 YFSETQ. Trimming removed 0 bases at V and 0 bases at J, with 3 bases between. Here the CDR3 DNA reads TGCGCCAGCAGCTTGGAACCTAACTATGGCTACACCTTC. It specifies CASSLEPNYGYTF.

CDR3 region: CASSQRIGDSGANVLTF. As DNA, the CDR3 is TGCGCCAGCAGCCAACGAATAGGGGATTCTGGGGCCAACGTCCTGACTTTC. V gene TRBV4-1 combines with J gene TRBJ2-6; maybe TRBD1 (5 bases). CDR3 size: 17 residues. Germline CDR1 MGHRA, CDR2 YSYEKL. Trimming removed 2 bases at V and 1 base at J, with 12 bases between.

On this clone: One junction end does not reproduce the germline sequence, and a read error may be involved. Other DNA sequences in this sample translate to the same CDR3. The chain combines TRBV18 with TRBJ1-1; D uncertain. Looked up from germline, CDR1 is KGHSH and CDR2 is LQKENI. This CDR3 has 14 residues. CDR3 protein: CASSPLTRNTEAFF. In DNA, the CDR3 is TGTGCCAGCTCACCATTGACGAGGAACACTGAGGCTTTCTTT.

This clone was seen more than once but under ten times. The V and J genes are TRBV30 and TRBJ1-5; D remains unclear. The CDR3 is 13 amino acids. The V gene lost 4 bases and the J gene lost 3 bases, with 10 bases spanning the gap. In germline, CDR1 is GTSNPN, CDR2 SVGIG (reference sequence). The DNA for the CDR3 is TGTGCCTGGACGTCAGATTACAATCAGCCCCAGCATTTT. It codes for CAWTSDYNQPQHF.

This clone was counted between two and nine times. The J gene is TRBJ2-1, the V gene TRBV6-4, with D possibly TRBD1 on 7 matching bases. CDR1 and CDR2 from the germline V gene are MRHNA and SNTAGT. This CDR3 region has 16 residues. The V gene lost 5 bases and the J gene lost 3 bases, with 17 bases spanning the gap. CDR3 region: CASSSRGTEGYNEQFF. The CDR3 DNA is TGTGCCAGCAGTTCCCGCGGGACAGAAGGCTACAATGAGCAGTTCTTC.

V and J are TRBV30 and TRBJ2-7, with 11 bases fitting TRBD1. This CDR3 contains 15 residues. Trimming cost V 3 bases and J 4 bases; bases outside gene matches: 8. Germline V gene lookup returns CDR1 GTSNPN and CDR2 SVGIG (reference sequence). Here the CDR3 reads CAWSVGQGANYEQYF. CDR3 coding DNA: TGTGCCTGGAGCGTCGGACAGGGGGCGAATTACGAGCAGTACTTC. The full variable domain, rest sourced from reference TRBV30 and TRBJ2-7, is SQTIHQWPATLVQPVGSPLSLECTVEGTSNPNLYWYRQAAGRGLQLLFYSVGIGQISSEVPQNLSASRPQDRQFILSSKKLLLSDSGFYLCAWSVGQGANYEQYFGPGTRLTVT.

In this sample, this clone turned up once. The V and J genes are TRBV19 and TRBJ1-2, with 7 positions matching TRBD1. The CDR3 has 16 amino acids. Looked up from germline, CDR1 is LNHDA and CDR2 is SQIVND (reference sequence). Unmatched junction bases numbered 15, after V lost 7 bases and J lost 4 bases. CDR3 region: CASTRSHRGESYGYTF. As DNA, the CDR3 is TGTGCCAGTACCCGAAGCCACAGGGGAGAATCCTATGGCTACACCTTC.

The chain recombines TRBV10-2 with TRBJ1-1; D gene ambiguous. This CDR3 is 13 amino acids long. V was trimmed by 7 bases and J by 0 bases, leaving 9 bases between them. CDR1 and CDR2 (germline): WSHSY, SAAADI. The CDR3 spells CASILNLNTEAFF. The CDR3 nucleotides are TGCGCCAGCATCCTTAATTTGAACACTGAAGCTTTCTTT.